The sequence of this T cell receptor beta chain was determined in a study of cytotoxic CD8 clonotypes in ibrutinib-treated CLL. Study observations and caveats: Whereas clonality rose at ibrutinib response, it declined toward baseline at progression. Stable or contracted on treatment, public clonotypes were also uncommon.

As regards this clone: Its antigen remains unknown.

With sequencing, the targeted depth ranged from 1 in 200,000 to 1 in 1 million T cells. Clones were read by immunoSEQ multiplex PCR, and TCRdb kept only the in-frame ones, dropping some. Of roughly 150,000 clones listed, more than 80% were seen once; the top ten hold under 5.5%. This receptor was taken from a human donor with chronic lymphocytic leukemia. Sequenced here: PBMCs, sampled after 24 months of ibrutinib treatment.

CDR3 coding DNA: TGTGCCAGCAGCGTGTCTCCGGAGGCCAACGTCCTGACTTTC. Amino acid sequence: CASSVSPEANVLTF. The rearrangement links TRBV9 to TRBJ2-6; D unclear. Germline lookup yields CDR1 SGDLS and CDR2 YYNGEE. The V end was cut by 2 bases, the J end by 6 bases, with 9 bases between. The CDR3 covers 14 residues. The variable domain in full, completed from reference TRBV9 and TRBJ2-6, reads DSGVTQTPKHLITATGQRVTLRCSPRSGDLSVYWYQQSLDQGLQFLIQYYNGEERAKGNILERFSAQQFPDLHSELNLSSLELGDSALYFCASSVSPEANVLTFGAGSRLTVL.